The 3 T cell receptor beta chains presented below share a single source sample, sequenced in a study of cytomegalovirus exposure and HLA in healthy donors. 60 Vbeta and 13 Jbeta primers were used in PCR. Sequenced by immunoSEQ multiplex PCR; TCRdb stores in-frame clones only, minus some. Of around 150,000 clones detected, around 68% appear once; the ten largest clones hold about 2.9%. The source material was PBMCs. The receptors were sampled from a woman aged 40 to 49 in good health and CMV-seropositive.

In DNA form, the CDR3 reads TGTGCCAGCAGTCTCGGGACAGGGCTTACCGAGCAGTACTTC. It yields the protein CASSLGTGLTEQYF. The rearrangement joins TRBV28 to TRBJ2-7; 9 bases fit TRBD1. Per the germline V gene, CDR1 is MDHEN and CDR2 is SYDVKM. The CDR3 is 14 residues long. With V trimmed by 5 bases and J by 6 bases, 8 bases remained unmatched.

This clone appeared once. The rearrangement joins TRBV7-3 to TRBJ2-2, with TRBD2 identical over 11 bases. The CDR3 loop spans 14 amino acids. Germline CDR1 reads SGHTA; CDR2 reads FQGTGA. J was trimmed by 7 bases and V by 5 bases; bases with no gene match: 3. This CDR3 is CASSSSGRDGELFF. Here the CDR3 DNA reads TGTGCCAGCAGCAGTAGCGGGAGGGACGGGGAGCTGTTTTTT.

The genes are TRBV28 and TRBJ1-4; 7 nucleotides agree with TRBD1. CDR1 and CDR2 (germline): MDHEN, SYDVKM. The CDR3 is made up of 15 amino acids. The ends lost 6 bases at V and 8 bases at J; junction bases unmatched: 12. The CDR3 reads CASRPGDSRGEKLFF. In DNA form, the CDR3 reads TGTGCCAGCAGACCCGGGGACAGTCGAGGGGAAAAACTGTTTTTT.